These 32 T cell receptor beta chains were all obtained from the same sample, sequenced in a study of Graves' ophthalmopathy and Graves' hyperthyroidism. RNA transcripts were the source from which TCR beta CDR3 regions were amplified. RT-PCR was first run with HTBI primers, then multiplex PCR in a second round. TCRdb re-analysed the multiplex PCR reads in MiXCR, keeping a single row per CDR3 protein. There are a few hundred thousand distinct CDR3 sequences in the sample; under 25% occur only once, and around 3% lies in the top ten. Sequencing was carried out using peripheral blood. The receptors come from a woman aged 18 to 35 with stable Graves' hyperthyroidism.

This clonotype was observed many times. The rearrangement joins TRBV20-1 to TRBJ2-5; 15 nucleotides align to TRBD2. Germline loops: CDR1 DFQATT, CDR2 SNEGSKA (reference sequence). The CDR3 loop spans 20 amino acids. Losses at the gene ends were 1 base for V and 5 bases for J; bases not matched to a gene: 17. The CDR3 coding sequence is TGCAGTGCTAGAGGGGCCAGAGGACTAGCGGGAGGGCCGTTGGGGGAGACCCAGTACTTC. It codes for CSARGARGLAGGPLGETQYF.

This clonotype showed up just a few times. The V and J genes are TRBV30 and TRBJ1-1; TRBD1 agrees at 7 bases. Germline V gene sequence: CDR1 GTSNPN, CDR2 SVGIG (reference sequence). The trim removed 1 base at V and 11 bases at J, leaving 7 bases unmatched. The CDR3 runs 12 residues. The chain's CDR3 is CAWSANRGDAFF. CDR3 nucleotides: TGTGCCTGGAGTGCAAACAGGGGTGACGCTTTCTTT.

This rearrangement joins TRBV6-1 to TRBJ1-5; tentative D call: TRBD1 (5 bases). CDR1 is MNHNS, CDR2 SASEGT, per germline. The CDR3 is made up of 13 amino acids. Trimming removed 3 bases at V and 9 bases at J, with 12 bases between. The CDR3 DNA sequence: TGTGCCAGCAGTGACGGGACCTCTAGGCCCCAGCATTTT. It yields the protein CASSDGTSRPQHF.

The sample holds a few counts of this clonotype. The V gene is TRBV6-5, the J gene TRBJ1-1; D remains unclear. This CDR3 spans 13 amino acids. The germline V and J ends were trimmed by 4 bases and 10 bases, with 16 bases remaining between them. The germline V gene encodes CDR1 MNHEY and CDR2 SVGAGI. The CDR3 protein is CASSFSTRNGAFF. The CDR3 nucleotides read TGTGCCAGCAGTTTCTCCACACGGAACGGAGCTTTCTTT.

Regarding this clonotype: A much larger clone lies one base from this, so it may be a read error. CDR3 loop: CASSTFTGELFF. In nucleotides, the CDR3 is TGTGCCAGCAGCACTTTTACCGGGGAGCTGTTTTTT. The rearrangement joins TRBV7-3 to TRBJ2-2; D uncertain. The CDR3 has 12 amino acids. The germline V gene encodes CDR1 SGHTA and CDR2 FQGTGA. Trimming removed 5 bases from V and 5 bases from J, with 6 bases in between.

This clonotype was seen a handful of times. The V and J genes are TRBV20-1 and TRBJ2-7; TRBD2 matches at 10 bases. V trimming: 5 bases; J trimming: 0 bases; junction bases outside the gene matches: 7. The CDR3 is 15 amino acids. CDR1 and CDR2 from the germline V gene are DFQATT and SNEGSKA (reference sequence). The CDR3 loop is CSAPRLAGPSYEQYF. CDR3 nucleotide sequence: TGCAGTGCTCCCCGACTAGCGGGCCCCTCCTACGAGCAGTACTTC.

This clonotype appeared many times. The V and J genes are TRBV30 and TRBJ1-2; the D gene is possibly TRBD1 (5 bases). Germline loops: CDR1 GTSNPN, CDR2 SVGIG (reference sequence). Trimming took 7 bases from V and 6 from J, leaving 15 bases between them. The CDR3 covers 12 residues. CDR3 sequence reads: CAFFRGRNGYTF. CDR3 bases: TGTGCCTTCTTTAGGGGAAGGAATGGCTACACCTTC.

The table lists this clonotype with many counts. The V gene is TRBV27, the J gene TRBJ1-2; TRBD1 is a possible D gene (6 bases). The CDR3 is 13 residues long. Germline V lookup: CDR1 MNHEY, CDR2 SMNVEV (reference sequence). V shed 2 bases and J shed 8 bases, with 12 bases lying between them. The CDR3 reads CASSLKGGGGYTF. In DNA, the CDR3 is TGTGCCAGCAGTTTAAAAGGGGGTGGCGGCTACACCTTC.

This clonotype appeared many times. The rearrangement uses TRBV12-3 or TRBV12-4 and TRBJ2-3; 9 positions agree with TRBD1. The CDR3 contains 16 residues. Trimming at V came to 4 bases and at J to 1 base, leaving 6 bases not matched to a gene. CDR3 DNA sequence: TGTGCCAGCAGTTCCGGACAGGGGCAACGCACAGATACGCAGTATTTT. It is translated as CASSSGQGQRTDTQYF.

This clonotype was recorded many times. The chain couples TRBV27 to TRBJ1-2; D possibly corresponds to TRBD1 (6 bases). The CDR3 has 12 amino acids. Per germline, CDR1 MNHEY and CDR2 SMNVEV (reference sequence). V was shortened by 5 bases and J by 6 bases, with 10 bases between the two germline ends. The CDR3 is CASSQTGHGYTF. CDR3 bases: TGTGCCAGCAGTCAAACAGGGCATGGCTACACCTTC.

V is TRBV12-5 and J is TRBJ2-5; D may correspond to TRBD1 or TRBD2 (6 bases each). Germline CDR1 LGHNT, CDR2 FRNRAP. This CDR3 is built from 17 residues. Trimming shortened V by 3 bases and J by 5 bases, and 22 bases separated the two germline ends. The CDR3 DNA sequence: TGTGCTAGTGGTTTTTTGTCGGGGGCGACAACCGGGGAGACCCAGTACTTC. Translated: CASGFLSGATTGETQYF.

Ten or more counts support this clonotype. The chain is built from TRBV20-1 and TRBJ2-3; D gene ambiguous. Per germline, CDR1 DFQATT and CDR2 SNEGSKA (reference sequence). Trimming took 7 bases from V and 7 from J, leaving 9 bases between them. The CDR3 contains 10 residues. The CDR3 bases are TGCAGTGTCCCCTACTATACGCAGTATTTT. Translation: CSVPYYTQYF.

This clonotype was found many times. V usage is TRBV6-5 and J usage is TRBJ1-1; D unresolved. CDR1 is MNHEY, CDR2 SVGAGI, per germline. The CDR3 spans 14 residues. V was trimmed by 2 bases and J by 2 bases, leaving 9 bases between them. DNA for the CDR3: TGTGCCAGCAGTTACGAGTCATCTAACACTGAAGCTTTCTTT. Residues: CASSYESSNTEAFF.

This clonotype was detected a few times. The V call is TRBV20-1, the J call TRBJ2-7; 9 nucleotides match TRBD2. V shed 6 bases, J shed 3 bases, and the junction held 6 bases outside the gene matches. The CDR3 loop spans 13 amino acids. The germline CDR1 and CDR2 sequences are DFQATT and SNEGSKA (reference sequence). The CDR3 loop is CSARREGDYEQYF. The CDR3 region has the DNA TGCAGTGCCAGGCGGGAGGGCGACTACGAGCAGTACTTC.

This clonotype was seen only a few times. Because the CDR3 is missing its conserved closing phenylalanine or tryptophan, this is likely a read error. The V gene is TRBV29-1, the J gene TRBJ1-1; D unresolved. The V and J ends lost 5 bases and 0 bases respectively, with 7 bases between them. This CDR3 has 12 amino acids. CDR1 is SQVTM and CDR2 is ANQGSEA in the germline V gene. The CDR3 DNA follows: TGCAGCGTTTGGCGGATGAACACTGAAGCTTTCCTT. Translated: CSVWRMNTEAFL.

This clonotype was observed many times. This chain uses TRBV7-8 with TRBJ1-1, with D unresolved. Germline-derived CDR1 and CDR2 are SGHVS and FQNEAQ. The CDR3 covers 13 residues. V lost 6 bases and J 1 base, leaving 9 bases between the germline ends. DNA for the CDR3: TGTGCCAGCAGTCAACAGAAGAACACTGAAGCTTTCTTT. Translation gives CASSQQKNTEAFF.

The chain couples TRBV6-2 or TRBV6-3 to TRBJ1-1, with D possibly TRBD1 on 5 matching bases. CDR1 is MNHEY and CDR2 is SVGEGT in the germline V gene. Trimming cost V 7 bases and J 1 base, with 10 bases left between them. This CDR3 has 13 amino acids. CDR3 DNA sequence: TGTGCCAGCATTAAAACAGGGAACACTGAAGCTTTCTTT. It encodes CASIKTGNTEAFF.

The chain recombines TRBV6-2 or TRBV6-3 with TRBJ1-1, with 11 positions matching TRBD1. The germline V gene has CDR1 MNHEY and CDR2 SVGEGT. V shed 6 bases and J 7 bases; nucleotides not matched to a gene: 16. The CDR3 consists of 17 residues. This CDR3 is CASSLPGQGVVGNEAFF. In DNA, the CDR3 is TGTGCCAGCAGCCTACCGGGACAGGGGGTGGTTGGTAATGAAGCTTTCTTT.

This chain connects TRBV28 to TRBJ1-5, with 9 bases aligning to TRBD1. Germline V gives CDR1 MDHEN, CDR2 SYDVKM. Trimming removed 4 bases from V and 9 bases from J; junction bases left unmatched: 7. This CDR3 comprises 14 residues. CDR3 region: CASSSDRGVSPQHF. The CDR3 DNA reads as TGTGCCAGCAGTTCGGACAGGGGTGTTTCGCCCCAGCATTTT.

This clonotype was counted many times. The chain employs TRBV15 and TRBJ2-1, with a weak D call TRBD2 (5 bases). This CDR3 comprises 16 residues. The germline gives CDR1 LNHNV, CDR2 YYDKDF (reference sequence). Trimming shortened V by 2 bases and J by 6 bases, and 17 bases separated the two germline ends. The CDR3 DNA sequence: TGTGCCACCAGCAGAAGGTTGGAGATACGGGGCAATGAGCAGTTCTTC. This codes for CATSRRLEIRGNEQFF.

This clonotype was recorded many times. The DNA of the CDR3 is TGTGCCAGCAGCCCCAGCCAGGGGGCCACCGGGGAGCTGTTTTTT. Amino acid sequence: CASSPSQGATGELFF. This rearrangement joins TRBV6-1 to TRBJ2-2, with 8 nucleotides matching TRBD1. The CDR3 length is 15 residues. V lost 6 bases to trimming and J lost 4 bases; unmatched junction nucleotides: 7. CDR1 is MNHNS and CDR2 is SASEGT in the germline V gene.

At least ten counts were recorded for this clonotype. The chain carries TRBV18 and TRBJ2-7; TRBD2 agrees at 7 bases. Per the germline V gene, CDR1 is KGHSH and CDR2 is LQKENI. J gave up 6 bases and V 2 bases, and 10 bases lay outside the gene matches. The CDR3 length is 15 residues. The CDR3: CASSPNQGGSFEQYF. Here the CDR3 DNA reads TGTGCCAGCTCACCAAACCAGGGAGGGTCTTTCGAGCAGTACTTC. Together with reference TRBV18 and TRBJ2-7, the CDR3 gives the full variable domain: NAGVMQNPRHLVRRRGQEARLRCSPMKGHSHVYWYRQLPEEGLKFMVYLQKENIIDESGMPKERFSAEFPKEGPSILRIQQVVRGDSAAYFCASSPNQGGSFEQYFGPGTRLTVT.

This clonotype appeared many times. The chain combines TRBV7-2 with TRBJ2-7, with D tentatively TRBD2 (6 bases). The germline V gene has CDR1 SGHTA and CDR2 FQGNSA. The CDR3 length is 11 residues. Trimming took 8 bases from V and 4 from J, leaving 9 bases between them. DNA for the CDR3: TGTGCCAGCGGAGGGCTATACGAGCAGTACTTC. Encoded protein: CASGGLYEQYF.

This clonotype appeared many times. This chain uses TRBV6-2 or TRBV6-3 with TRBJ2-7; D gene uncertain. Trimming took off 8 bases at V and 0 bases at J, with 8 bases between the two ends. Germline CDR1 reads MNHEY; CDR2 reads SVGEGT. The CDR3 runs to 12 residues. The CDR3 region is CASWGSSYEQYF. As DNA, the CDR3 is TGTGCCAGCTGGGGATCCTCCTACGAGCAGTACTTC.

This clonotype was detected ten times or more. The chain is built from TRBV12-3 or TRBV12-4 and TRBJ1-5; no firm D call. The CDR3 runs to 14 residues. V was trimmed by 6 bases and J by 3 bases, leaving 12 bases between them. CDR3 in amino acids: CASSPVSVNQPQHF. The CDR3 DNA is TGTGCCAGCAGCCCCGTTTCAGTCAATCAGCCCCAGCATTTT.

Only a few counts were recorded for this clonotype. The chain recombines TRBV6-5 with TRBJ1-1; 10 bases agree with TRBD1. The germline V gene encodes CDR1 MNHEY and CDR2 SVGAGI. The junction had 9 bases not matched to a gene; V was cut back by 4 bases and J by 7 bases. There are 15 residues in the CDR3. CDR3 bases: TGTGCCAGCAGTTCTCCGGGACAGGGGAATAATGAAGCTTTCTTT. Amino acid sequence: CASSSPGQGNNEAFF.

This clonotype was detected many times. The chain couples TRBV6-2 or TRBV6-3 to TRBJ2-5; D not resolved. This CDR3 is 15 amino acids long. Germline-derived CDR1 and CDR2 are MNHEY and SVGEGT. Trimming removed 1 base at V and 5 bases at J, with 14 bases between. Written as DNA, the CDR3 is TGTGCCAGCAGTTACTTGCGGCGCGAGATCGAGACCCAGTACTTC. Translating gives CASSYLRREIETQYF.

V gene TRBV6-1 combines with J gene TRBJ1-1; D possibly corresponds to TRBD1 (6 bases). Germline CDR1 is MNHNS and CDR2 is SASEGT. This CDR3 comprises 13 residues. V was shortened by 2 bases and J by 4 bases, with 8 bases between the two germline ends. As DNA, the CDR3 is TGTGCCAGCAGTGAATCGGACAGCACTGAAGCTTTCTTT. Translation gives CASSESDSTEAFF.

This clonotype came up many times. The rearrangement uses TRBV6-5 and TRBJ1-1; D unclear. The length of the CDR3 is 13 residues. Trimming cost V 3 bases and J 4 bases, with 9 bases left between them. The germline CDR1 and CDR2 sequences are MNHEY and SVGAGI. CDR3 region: CASSYLGSTEAFF. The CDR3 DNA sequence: TGTGCCAGCAGTTATTTGGGCAGCACTGAAGCTTTCTTT.

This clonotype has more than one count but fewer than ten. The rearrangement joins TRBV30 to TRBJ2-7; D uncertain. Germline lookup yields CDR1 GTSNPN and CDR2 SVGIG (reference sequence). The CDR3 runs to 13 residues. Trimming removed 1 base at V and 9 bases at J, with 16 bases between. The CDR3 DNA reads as TGTGCCTGGAGTGCCCCCAAGCTTCAGATGCAGTACTTC. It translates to CAWSAPKLQMQYF.

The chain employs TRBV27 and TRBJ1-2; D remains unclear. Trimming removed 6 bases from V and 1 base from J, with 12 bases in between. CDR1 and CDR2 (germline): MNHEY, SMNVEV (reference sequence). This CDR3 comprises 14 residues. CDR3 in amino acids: CASSPRRINYGYTF. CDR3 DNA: TGTGCCAGCAGCCCCCGGAGAATTAACTATGGCTACACCTTC.

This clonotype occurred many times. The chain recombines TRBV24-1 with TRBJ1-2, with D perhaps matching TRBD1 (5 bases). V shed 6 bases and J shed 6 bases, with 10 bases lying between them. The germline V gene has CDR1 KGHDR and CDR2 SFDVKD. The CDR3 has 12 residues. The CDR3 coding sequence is TGTGCCACCAGTACCCTCAGGGATGGCTACACCTTC. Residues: CATSTLRDGYTF.